This passage covers 11 T cell receptor beta chains from one sample sequenced in a study of identical twins. TCRdb used MiXCR to reprocess the 5' RACE reads, holding one entry per CDR3 protein. Of approximately 530,000 distinct CDR3 sequences detected, approximately 20% appear once; the ten largest clones hold around 0.5%. This same sample was also taken into another study, of yellow fever vaccine responses in identical twins.

The source material was CD4+ T cells sorted from blood. The receptors derive from a woman aged 18-29 years in good health.

This clonotype occurred many times. This sequence joins TRBV20-1 and TRBJ1-5; D is possibly TRBD1 (6 bases). V dropped 6 bases and J dropped 4 bases, with 10 bases sitting between them. This CDR3 comprises 12 residues. Germline-derived CDR1 and CDR2 are DFQATT and SNEGSKA (reference sequence). The CDR3 protein is CSALRGNQPQHF. CDR3 DNA sequence: TGCAGTGCCCTCAGGGGTAATCAGCCCCAGCATTTT.

CDR3 in DNA: TGTGCCAGGAAACAGGGTTCTAACAATGAGCAGTTCTTC. Protein sequence: CARKQGSNNEQFF. The chain links TRBV19 to TRBJ2-1; TRBD1 is a possible D gene (6 bases). The CDR3 runs 13 residues. Trimming removed 9 bases at V and 5 bases at J, with 14 bases between. CDR1 is LNHDA, CDR2 SQIVND, per germline (reference sequence).

This clonotype was picked up many times. This chain joins TRBV29-1 and TRBJ2-1; D unclear. This CDR3 is built from 14 residues. V lost 3 bases and J lost 0, with 9 bases in between. CDR1 SQVTM and CDR2 ANQGSEA come from the germline V gene. For the CDR3, the DNA is TGCAGCGTTGAGGGTCTCAGCTCCTACAATGAGCAGTTCTTC. It yields the protein CSVEGLSSYNEQFF.

This clonotype was seen a few times. The V and J genes are TRBV12-5 and TRBJ2-2; possible D gene TRBD2, 5 bases. Deletions cut 4 bases from V and 7 bases from J, with 22 bases between. From germline, CDR1 is LGHNT and CDR2 FRNRAP. CDR3 length: 17 residues. The CDR3 loop is CASGSFPKAGLHGELFF. The CDR3, as DNA: TGTGCTAGTGGTTCCTTTCCTAAGGCGGGTTTGCACGGGGAGCTGTTTTTT.

This chain joins TRBV6-1 and TRBJ1-1, with a weak D call TRBD1 (5 bases). The CDR3 is 14 residues long. Germline CDR1 reads MNHNS; CDR2 reads SASEGT. Deletions cut 6 bases from V and 3 bases from J, with 14 bases between. CDR3 bases: TGTGCCAGCAGACCAGACAGATTGTACACTGAAGCTTTCTTT. This translates into CASRPDRLYTEAFF.

This clonotype has more than one count but fewer than ten. This rearrangement joins TRBV5-1 to TRBJ2-5, with 11 bases lining up with TRBD2. With V trimmed by 4 bases and J by 4 bases, 12 bases remained unmatched. Germline lookup yields CDR1 SGHRS and CDR2 YFSETQ. The CDR3 is made up of 17 amino acids. DNA for the CDR3: TGCGCCAGCAGCATATCCAATAGCGGGAGGGCCGGAGAGACCCAGTACTTC. This encodes CASSISNSGRAGETQYF.

J is TRBJ2-3 and V is TRBV20-1, with TRBD2 identical over 8 bases. V lost 0 bases and J lost 1; bases outside the gene matches: 6. There are 16 residues in the CDR3. The germline gives CDR1 DFQATT, CDR2 SNEGSKA (reference sequence). The CDR3 is CSARERLLAGTDTQYF. The CDR3 bases are TGCAGTGCTAGAGAAAGATTACTAGCGGGCACAGATACGCAGTATTTT.

The sample holds a few counts of this clonotype. The chain links TRBV27 to TRBJ1-6; 9 nucleotides align to TRBD1. Germline CDR1 reads MNHEY; CDR2 reads SMNVEV (reference sequence). The CDR3 totals 15 residues. J was trimmed by 10 bases and V by 6 bases; bases with no gene match: 10. The CDR3 nucleotides are TGTGCCAGCAGCCCGGACAGGGGATTCAACTCACCCCTCCACTTT. Protein sequence: CASSPDRGFNSPLHF.

The chain links TRBV6-5 to TRBJ1-1; D remains ambiguous. The V gene's germline CDR1 is MNHEY and CDR2 SVGAGI. CDR3 length: 13 residues. Trimming took 6 bases from V and 4 from J, leaving 12 bases between them. CDR3: CASRDSFFTEAFF. CDR3 nucleotide sequence: TGTGCCAGCAGGGACTCTTTCTTCACTGAAGCTTTCTTT.

The gene calls are TRBV7-8 and TRBJ2-7; D is perhaps TRBD2 (5 bases). Trimming shortened V by 0 bases and J by 4 bases, and 10 bases separated the two germline ends. This CDR3 region has 14 residues. CDR1 is SGHVS and CDR2 is FQNEAQ in the germline V gene. The CDR3 coding sequence is TGTGCCAGCAGCTTAGCGGTGAGGACTTACGAGCAGTACTTC. As protein: CASSLAVRTYEQYF.

This clonotype has a count of ten or more. The chain links TRBV12-3 or TRBV12-4 to TRBJ2-2, with TRBD1 matching 8 bases. The CDR3 is 14 residues long. J lost 4 bases, V lost 3 bases, and 1 base had no gene match. CDR3 DNA: TGTGCCAGCAGTTTGACAGGGGCCACCGGGGAGCTGTTTTTT. Translated, it gives CASSLTGATGELFF.